A single sample is the source of the 9 T cell receptor beta chains below, sequenced in a study of blood T cell repertoires in COVID-19 (dated by TCRdb to about 2020). To prepare the library, the immunoSEQ multiplex PCR assay was applied. In its TCRdb copy, this immuneACCESS table keeps in-frame sequences only and misses some clones. Where compared with another copy, unresolved V genes explain less than half of these, and the others have no known cause. Recorded for this sample are under 250,000 clones; 80% to 90% of them occurred a single time. The biggest ten clones account for less than 3.5% of the sample. Material for sequencing was peripheral blood. Every receptor here comes from a man younger than 45 with COVID-19, enrolled during active disease.

The chain carries TRBV19 and TRBJ1-1; D possibly corresponds to TRBD1 (6 bases). Germline assignment: CDR1 LNHDA and CDR2 SQIVND (reference sequence). V gave up 6 bases and J gave up 5 bases, with 19 bases separating them. The length of the CDR3 is 15 residues. This chain's CDR3 is CASRHLRGGGTEAFF. The DNA of the CDR3 is TGTGCCAGTAGGCACCTGCGGGGAGGGGGTACTGAAGCTTTCTTT.

DNA of the CDR3: TGTGCCAGCAGTCCGCGGACAGCCACTCAGCCCCAGCATTTT. Residues: CASSPRTATQPQHF. The chain recombines TRBV2 with TRBJ1-5; tentatively, D is TRBD1 (6 bases). V was pared by 5 bases and J by 6 bases, with 14 bases between. CDR3 size: 14 residues. The germline V gene has CDR1 SNHLY and CDR2 FYNNEI.

The J gene is TRBJ1-2, the V gene TRBV29-1; no reliable D call. V was shortened by 3 bases and J by 7 bases, with 15 bases between the two germline ends. CDR3 size: 13 residues. CDR1 and CDR2 (germline): SQVTM, ANQGSEA. CDR3 residues: CSVEFQVKSGYTF. The CDR3 region has the DNA TGCAGCGTTGAGTTCCAGGTTAAGAGTGGCTACACCTTC.

This chain links TRBV4-1 with TRBJ1-2, with 9 bases aligning to TRBD1. V lost 2 bases to trimming and J lost 8 bases; unmatched junction nucleotides: 9. Per germline, CDR1 MGHRA and CDR2 YSYEKL. The CDR3 has 15 residues. The CDR3 DNA reads as TGCGCCAGCAGCCAAACCTCACAGGGGGCACGGGGCTACACCTTC. Protein: CASSQTSQGARGYTF.

The chain combines TRBV7-9 with TRBJ2-1; D not certain. Germline V lookup: CDR1 SEHNR, CDR2 FQNEAQ (reference sequence). This CDR3 contains 17 residues. V lost 1 base, J lost 0 bases, and 13 bases lay in between. The DNA of the CDR3 is TGTGCCAGCAGCTTAGAGGCCGGGTCTGGCTCCTACAATGAGCAGTTCTTC. Amino acid sequence: CASSLEAGSGSYNEQFF.

The chain couples TRBV12-5 to TRBJ1-1; D is unresolved. V was shortened by 3 bases and J by 1 base, with 6 bases between the two germline ends. The germline V gene has CDR1 LGHNT and CDR2 FRNRAP. The CDR3 extends over 13 amino acids. The CDR3 nucleotides are TGTGCTAGTGGTTTTGGCGGGAACACTGAAGCTTTCTTT. Translated: CASGFGGNTEAFF.

V and J are TRBV18 and TRBJ2-1; TRBD2 matches 9 bases. The CDR3 loop spans 16 amino acids. CDR1 and CDR2 (germline): KGHSH, LQKENI. V lost 1 base, J lost 4 bases, and 5 bases stayed unmatched. The CDR3 DNA reads TGTGCCAGCTCACCACGGGCTAGCGGGGAGTACAATGAGCAGTTCTTC. Its translation: CASSPRASGEYNEQFF.

A single count supports this clone. This CDR3 reads CASSWGLAFPDTQYF. CDR3 sequence (DNA): TGTGCCAGCAGCTGGGGACTAGCTTTCCCAGATACGCAGTATTTT. The V gene is TRBV11-2, the J gene TRBJ2-3; TRBD2 aligns across 9 bases. The CDR3 totals 15 residues. V lost 4 bases, J lost 4 bases, and 6 bases stayed unmatched. From germline, CDR1 is SGHAT and CDR2 FQNNGV.

The chain uses TRBV3-1 (or the pseudogene TRBV3-2) and TRBJ1-1; the match to TRBD1 covers 7 bases. J gave up 4 bases and V 0 bases, and 11 bases lay outside the gene matches. The length of the CDR3 is 17 residues. CDR1 is LGHDT and CDR2 is YNNKEL in the germline V gene (reference sequence). Here the CDR3 DNA reads TGTGCCAGCAGCCAAGAAGGGGGCTGGGAAGGGGGCACTGAAGCTTTCTTT. Amino acids: CASSQEGGWEGGTEAFF.